The rows below give T cell receptor beta chains drawn from one sample of a study of blood T cell repertoires in COVID-19. Clones were sequenced by immunoSEQ multiplex PCR, and TCRdb holds only the in-frame ones, with some missing. The sample has over 60,000 clones; 80% to 90% are singletons. The sequencing input was peripheral blood. The receptors stem from a man aged 70 or older with active or convalescent COVID-19. Both conserved end residues are part of each CDR3. A D gene is named only where the DNA matches it firmly. A row's size may be missing; if present it is once, few, many or a size class.

abundance,d_gene,v_gene,j_gene,CDR3nt,CDR3aa
NA,NA,TRBV19,TRBJ1-5,TGTGCCAGTAGCCAGACAAATAGCAATCAGCCCCAGCATTTT,CASSQTNSNQPQHF
NA,NA,TRBV5-1,TRBJ1-2,TGCGCCAGCAGGGATACAGCTAACTATGGCTACACCTTC,CASRDTANYGYTF
NA,NA,TRBV29-1,TRBJ2-1,TGCAGCGTTGCCGGAGGACAGTACTACAATGAGCAGTTCTTC,CSVAGGQYYNEQFF
NA,NA,TRBV19,TRBJ1-6,TGTGCCAGTAGTATAGCGCCCGAGGTCGGCCTCCACTTT,CASSIAPEVGLHF
NA,NA,TRBV2,TRBJ1-1,TGTGCCAGCCATAAGGACGAGGGTGAAGCTTTCTTT,CASHKDEGEAFF
once,NA,TRBV9,TRBJ1-4,TGTGCCAGCAGCCCCTCGGTGATTAATGAAAAACTGTTTTTT,CASSPSVINEKLFF
NA,NA,TRBV28,TRBJ1-4,TGTGCCAGCAGTTTTTTCCTCGGGTCTGGTAGTGAAAAACTGTTTTTT,CASSFFLGSGSEKLFF
NA,TRBD1,TRBV30,TRBJ1-6,TGTGCCTGGAGTACCACGACAGGGGGTTCACCCCTCCACTTT,CAWSTTTGGSPLHF
NA,NA,TRBV25-1,TRBJ1-2,TGTGCCACCGCCGCCTCCAGTCTCGGCTACACCTTC,CATAASSLGYTF
NA,NA,TRBV24-1,TRBJ1-1,TGTGCCACCAGTCGGGGGACTGAAGCTTTCTTT,CATSRGTEAFF
NA,TRBD2,TRBV23-1,TRBJ2-7,TGCGCCAGCAGTCAATCTTCCCCTAGCGGGAGGTTATACGAGCAGTACTTC,CASSQSSPSGRLYEQYF
few,NA,TRBV19,TRBJ2-2,TGTGCCAGTAGTACCCGGGAACAGGGATGGAACACCGGGGAGCTGTTTTTT,CASSTREQGWNTGELFF
NA,NA,TRBV5-1,TRBJ1-1,TGCGCCAGCAGCTTCGGAGGTGACACTGAAGCTTTCTTT,CASSFGGDTEAFF
once,NA,TRBV18,TRBJ1-6,TGTGCCAGCTCACCAGCGGGGAATTCACCCCTCCACTTT,CASSPAGNSPLHF
few,TRBD2,TRBV4-1,TRBJ2-3,TGCGCCAGCAGCCAAGAGACAGGGGGCGGACTAGCGGGGACAGATACGCAGTATTTT,CASSQETGGGLAGTDTQYF